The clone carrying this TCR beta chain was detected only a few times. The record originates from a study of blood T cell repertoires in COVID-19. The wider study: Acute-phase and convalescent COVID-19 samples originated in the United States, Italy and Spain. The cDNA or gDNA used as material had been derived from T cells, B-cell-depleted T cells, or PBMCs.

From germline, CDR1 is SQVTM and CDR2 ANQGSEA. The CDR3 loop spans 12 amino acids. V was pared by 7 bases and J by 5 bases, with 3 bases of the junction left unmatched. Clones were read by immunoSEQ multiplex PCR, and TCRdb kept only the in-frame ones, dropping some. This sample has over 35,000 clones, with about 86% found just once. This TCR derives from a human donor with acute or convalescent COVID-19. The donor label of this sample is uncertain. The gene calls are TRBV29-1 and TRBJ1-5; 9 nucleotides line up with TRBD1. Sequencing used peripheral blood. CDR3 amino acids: CSARTGDQPQHF. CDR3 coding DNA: TGCAGCGCCAGGACAGGGGATCAGCCCCAGCATTTT.